This TCR beta chain was retrieved from a study of T cell changes during pregnancy in multiple sclerosis. V lost 1 base, J lost 3 bases, and 4 bases stayed unmatched. The CDR3 has 16 amino acids. Per the germline V gene, CDR1 is MGHRA and CDR2 is YSYEKL. Assay used: immunoSEQ multiplex PCR; TCRdb lists only in-frame clones, some missing. The sample has about 40,000 clones; roughly 85% are singletons. This TCR came from a female donor with multiple sclerosis, enrolled in a pregnancy study. Sequenced here: CD4+ T cells from peripheral blood mononuclear cells, sampled after pregnancy. The chain has TRBV4-1 and TRBJ2-2; 8 positions agree with TRBD2. CDR3 loop: CASSQASGGDTGELFF. DNA of the CDR3: TGCGCCAGCAGCCAAGCGAGCGGGGGAGACACCGGGGAGCTGTTTTTT.